This entry features one T cell receptor beta chain sequence. The target antigen is unknown. These data come from a study of OX40 agonist ivuxolimab in advanced cancers. General observations from the study: Compared with CD4+, CD8+ T cells on average had more expanded clones. Some nonresponders also had low normalized T-cell clonal expansion.

Only in-frame clones appear in the TCRdb table, and some are missing; sequencing was by immunoSEQ multiplex PCR. The sample consists of 35,000 to 40,000 clones, approximately 86% of them appearing once. The germline CDR1 and CDR2 sequences are MNHEY and SMNVEV (reference sequence). Unmatched junction bases numbered 7, after V lost 5 bases and J lost 4 bases. This CDR3 region has 16 residues. This clonotype originated in an adult with an advanced solid tumor such as melanoma, head and neck, liver or kidney cancer. This chain joins TRBV27 and TRBJ2-3; TRBD2 aligns across 12 bases. Specimen: CD4+ or CD8+ T cells sorted from blood, collected in a trial of the OX40 agonist ivuxolimab. The CDR3 loop is CASSPGLAGFPDTQYF. The CDR3 DNA reads as TGTGCCAGCAGTCCCGGACTAGCGGGATTCCCAGATACGCAGTATTTT.